Listed below are T cell receptor beta chains from one sample, sequenced in a study of OX40 agonist ivuxolimab in advanced cancers. Only in-frame clones appear in the TCRdb table, and some are missing; sequencing was by immunoSEQ multiplex PCR. This table has 98,000 or so clones, about 91% appearing once. The sequencing used CD4+ or CD8+ T cells sorted from blood, collected in a trial of the OX40 agonist ivuxolimab. Receptor source: an adult with an advanced solid tumor such as melanoma, head and neck, liver or kidney cancer. Each CDR3 is given with its conserved first and last residue. Each record gives: D gene, clone size, J gene, V gene, CDR3 DNA, CDR3 protein. A D gene is named only where the DNA matches it firmly. Some rows have no size entry. The others give once, few or many, or a class for an expanded clone.

>TRBD2|-|TRBJ2-2|TRBV2
TGTGCCAGCAAGAAGGGGTTAGCGGGGAACACCGGGGAGCTGTTTTTT
CASKKGLAGNTGELFF
>TRBD2|-|TRBJ2-3|TRBV4-1
TGCGCCAGCAGCCAAGGGGGGACTAGCGGGAGTTTAGATACGCAGTATTTT
CASSQGGTSGSLDTQYF
>TRBD1|-|TRBJ1-6|TRBV6-1
TGTGCCAGCAGTGAAGTACCTGCCTGGGGACAGAATAATTCACCCCTCCACTTT
CASSEVPAWGQNNSPLHF
>TRBD1|-|TRBJ1-2|TRBV2
TGTGCCAGAGGGACCCCCTACGAGGCAGGGGGGGATGGCTACACCTTC
CARGTPYEAGGDGYTF
>TRBD1|-|TRBJ2-7|TRBV6-4
TGTGCCAGCAGTGACCCCGGGACAGGGTCCTACGAGCAGTACTTC
CASSDPGTGSYEQYF
>-|once|TRBJ2-5|TRBV10-3
TGTGCCATCAGTGATTCGAGCGGGTCGAGGGAGACCCAGTACTTC
CAISDSSGSRETQYF
>TRBD1|-|TRBJ1-4|TRBV28
TGTGCCAGCAGTACAGGACAGGGGACGAAGGCTAATTTT
CASSTGQGTKANF
>TRBD1|-|TRBJ1-1|TRBV28
TGTGCCAGCGGGGACAGGGGAGGTTTCACTGAAGCTTTCTTT
CASGDRGGFTEAFF
>TRBD1|-|TRBJ2-7|TRBV6-1
TGTGCCAGCAGGATTCCGGGACAGGGGAGAACCGAGCAGTACTTC
CASRIPGQGRTEQYF
>TRBD2|-|TRBJ2-1|TRBV9
TGTGCCAGCAGCGTTTACGGCGGGAGGGCCTCGGATGAGCAGTTCTTC
CASSVYGGRASDEQFF
>-|-|TRBJ2-7|TRBV5-8
TGTGCCAGCAGCGAGGACAGCACCTTTTACGAGCAGTACTTC
CASSEDSTFYEQYF
>-|-|TRBJ2-3|TRBV30
TGTGCCTGGAGTCCAAATTCGGGCATCACAGATACGCAGTATTTT
CAWSPNSGITDTQYF
>TRBD2|-|TRBJ2-2|TRBV30
TGTGCCTGGAATAGGCTAGCGGGCCCCGGGGAGCTGTTTTTT
CAWNRLAGPGELFF
>TRBD1|-|TRBJ2-2|TRBV4-2
TGTGCCAGCAGCCAAGCGGGGCAGGGGGATTATAGAACCGGGGAGCTGTTTTTT
CASSQAGQGDYRTGELFF
>-|-|TRBJ1-5|TRBV7-9
TGTGCCAGCAGCCCAGGACGGAATCAGCCCCAGCATTTT
CASSPGRNQPQHF
>TRBD2|-|TRBJ2-5|TRBV7-2
TGTGCCAGCAGCTTAAGGGTACTAGCGGGAGGGACCCGCCAAGAGACCCAGTACTTC
CASSLRVLAGGTRQETQYF
>TRBD1|once|TRBJ2-7|TRBV28
TGTGCCAGCAGTTTACGAACCGGGACAGGGCGACAAAGCTCCTACGAGCAGTACTTC
CASSLRTGTGRQSSYEQYF
>TRBD2|-|TRBJ2-3|TRBV29-1
TGCAGCGTTAAAGGGACTAGCGGAAGCACAGATACGCAGTATTTT
CSVKGTSGSTDTQYF
>-|few|TRBJ2-3|TRBV5-1
TGCGCCAGCAGCTACCTCGCAGATACGCAGTATTTT
CASSYLADTQYF
>TRBD2|-|TRBJ2-1|TRBV15
TGTGCCACCAGCAGAGAGTTAGAGAGCGGGAGGGAAAATGAGCAGTTCTTC
CATSRELESGRENEQFF
>-|-|TRBJ1-5|TRBV30
TGTGCCTGGAGTGCCAATGGGGGGGGAAATCAGCCCCAGCATTTT
CAWSANGGGNQPQHF
>TRBD1|-|TRBJ1-1|TRBV18
TGTGCCAGCTCACCGGGGCAGGGGGCGGGTGAAGCTTTCTTT
CASSPGQGAGEAFF
>-|-|TRBJ2-7|TRBV19
TGTGCCAGTAGTACGGGTGGGAGCGTATACGAGCAGTACTTC
CASSTGGSVYEQYF
>-|-|TRBJ2-7|TRBV7-2
TGTGCCAGCAGCTTAGTTTTCAGGCAGGGCGAGCAGTACTTC
CASSLVFRQGEQYF
>-|-|TRBJ2-5|TRBV28
TGTGCCAGCAGTTTGTCTCAGGGTTCCGAGACCCAGTACTTC
CASSLSQGSETQYF
>TRBD2|-|TRBJ2-6|TRBV18
TGTGCCAGCTCACCAGCGGGGGGCGCTGGGGCCAACGTCCTGACTTTC
CASSPAGGAGANVLTF